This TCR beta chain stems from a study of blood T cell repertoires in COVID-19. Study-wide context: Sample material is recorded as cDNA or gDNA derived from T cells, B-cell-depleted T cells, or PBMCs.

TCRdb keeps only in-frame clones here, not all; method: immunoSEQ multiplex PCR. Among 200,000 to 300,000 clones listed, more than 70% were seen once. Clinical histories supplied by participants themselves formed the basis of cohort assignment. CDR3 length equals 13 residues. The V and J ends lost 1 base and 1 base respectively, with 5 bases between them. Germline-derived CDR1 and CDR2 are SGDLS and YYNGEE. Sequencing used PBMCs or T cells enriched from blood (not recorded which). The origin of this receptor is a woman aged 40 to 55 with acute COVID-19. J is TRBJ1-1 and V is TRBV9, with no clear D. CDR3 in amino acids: CASSVHGNTEAFF. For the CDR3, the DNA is TGTGCCAGCAGCGTACACGGGAACACTGAAGCTTTCTTT.